The rows below give T cell receptor beta chains drawn from one sample of a study of blood T cell repertoires in COVID-19. The protocol was immunoSEQ multiplex PCR, while the TCRdb copy is restricted to in-frame clones and leaves out a portion. This table holds 300,000 to 400,000 clones, 87% found once. Input material: peripheral blood. Receptor source: a woman aged 60-75 years with COVID-19, enrolled during active disease. Each CDR3 is given with its conserved first and last residue. The order of the fields is clone size, D gene, V gene, J gene, CDR3 protein, CDR3 DNA. The D gene is left open where the match is weak. Clone size is not always given. Where it is, it says once, few, many or a class for expanded clones.

>.|.|TRBV7-2|TRBJ1-3
CASSLVAASSGNTIYF
TGTGCCAGCAGCTTAGTCGCGGCCAGTTCTGGAAACACCATATATTTT
>.|TRBD2|TRBV28|TRBJ2-1
CASSPPGGARSSYNEQFF
TGTGCCAGCAGTCCGCCCGGGGGGGCTCGAAGCTCCTACAATGAGCAGTTCTTC
>.|.|TRBV9|TRBJ1-6
CASSTTGNSPLHF
TGTGCCAGCAGCACAACAGGGAATTCACCCCTCCACTTT
>.|TRBD2|TRBV5-1|TRBJ2-7
CASSLGTSFFEQYF
TGCGCCAGCAGCTTAGGGACTAGCTTTTTCGAGCAGTACTTC
>.|.|TRBV3-1/TRBV3-2|TRBJ1-2
CASSQSGSPNYGYTF
TGTGCCAGCAGCCAGTCAGGGTCCCCTAACTATGGCTACACCTTC
>.|TRBD2|TRBV5-4|TRBJ2-1
CASSLIAGGLNEQFF
TGTGCCAGCAGCTTAATAGCGGGGGGGCTCAATGAGCAGTTCTTC
>.|.|TRBV30|TRBJ1-3
CAWSTGSSGNTIYF
TGTGCCTGGTCCACAGGGAGCTCTGGAAACACCATATATTTT
>.|.|TRBV2|TRBJ1-1
CASSSGAQAFF
TGTGCCAGCAGTTCAGGGGCTCAAGCTTTCTTT
>few|TRBD2|TRBV6-5|TRBJ2-5
CASSYSGRGGTQYF
TGTGCCAGCAGTTACTCGGGTCGGGGGGGCACCCAGTACTTC
>few|.|TRBV11-2|TRBJ2-3
CASSLDTSSQYF
TGTGCCAGCAGCTTAGATACTAGTTCGCAGTATTTT
>.|TRBD1|TRBV7-8|TRBJ1-1
CASSRDRNEAFF
TGTGCCAGCAGCCGGGACAGAAATGAAGCTTTCTTT
>.|TRBD2|TRBV2|TRBJ2-2
CASSVRLAGTGELFF
TGTGCCAGCAGCGTCCGGCTAGCGGGCACCGGGGAGCTGTTTTTT
>.|TRBD2|TRBV7-2|TRBJ2-3
CASSSGLATDTQYF
TGTGCCAGCAGCTCGGGACTAGCAACAGATACGCAGTATTTT
>.|TRBD1|TRBV5-1|TRBJ1-2
CASSPGQVYGYTF
TGCGCCAGCAGCCCGGGACAGGTCTATGGCTACACCTTC
>.|.|TRBV6-8|TRBJ1-3
CASSFRVLSSTIGNTIYF
TGTGCCAGCAGCTTCAGGGTTTTGTCGAGCACGATAGGAAACACCATATATTTT
>.|TRBD1|TRBV4-2|TRBJ2-2
CASTGWTGSAANTGELFF
TGTGCCAGCACGGGATGGACAGGCAGCGCAGCGAACACCGGGGAGCTGTTTTTT
>.|TRBD1|TRBV11-2|TRBJ2-7
CASSLAGQSSYEQYF
TGTGCCAGCAGCTTAGCGGGACAGAGCTCCTACGAGCAGTACTTC
>.|.|TRBV7-8|TRBJ1-2
CASSPTRHVYYGYTF
TGTGCCAGCAGCCCAACGAGGCACGTATACTATGGCTACACCTTC
>.|.|TRBV28|TRBJ2-1
CASTLGGHSYNEQFF
TGTGCCAGCACCCTGGGGGGGCACTCCTACAATGAGCAGTTCTTC
>.|.|TRBV7-9|TRBJ1-4
CASSTGYEKLFF
TGTGCCAGCAGCACGGGGTACGAAAAACTGTTTTTT
>.|TRBD2|TRBV11-2|TRBJ2-1
CASSLALWRGNYNEQFF
TGTGCCAGCAGCTTAGCCCTCTGGCGGGGGAACTACAATGAGCAGTTCTTC
>.|.|TRBV7-9|TRBJ1-4
CASSLAAVINEKLFF
TGTGCCAGCAGCTTAGCTGCGGTAATTAATGAAAAACTGTTTTTT
>.|TRBD1|TRBV5-6|TRBJ1-1
CASSFHRGAEAFF
TGTGCCAGCAGCTTCCACAGGGGTGCCGAAGCTTTCTTT
>.|.|TRBV9|TRBJ1-3
CASSVGLNGNTIYF
TGTGCCAGCAGCGTAGGACTAAACGGAAACACCATATATTTT
>.|.|TRBV7-2|TRBJ1-1
CASSSRRAGGFTEAFF
TGTGCCAGCAGCTCCCGGCGGGCGGGAGGGTTCACTGAAGCTTTCTTT
>.|.|TRBV27|TRBJ1-6
CASSVQTGYSPLHF
TGTGCCAGCAGTGTGCAGACAGGATATTCACCCCTCCACTTT
>.|.|TRBV21-1|TRBJ2-1
CASRPSQQGMGHNEQFF
TGTGCCAGCAGGCCCTCCCAACAGGGTATGGGGCACAATGAGCAGTTCTTC
>.|.|TRBV21-1|TRBJ2-2
CASSKRQRGRDTGELFF
TGTGCCAGCAGCAAAAGGCAGAGGGGGCGCGACACCGGGGAGCTGTTTTTT
>once|TRBD2|TRBV5-1|TRBJ2-3
CASSLEGPSSGGARDTQYF
TGCGCCAGCAGCTTGGAAGGGCCTTCCAGCGGGGGGGCCCGGGATACGCAGTATTTT
>.|.|TRBV28|TRBJ1-1
CASSSAGSPAPNTEAFF
TGTGCCAGCAGTTCCGCCGGGTCCCCAGCACCGAACACTGAAGCTTTCTTT
>.|TRBD2|TRBV3-1/TRBV3-2|TRBJ2-5
CASSRGLAVQETQYF
TGTGCCAGCAGCCGAGGACTAGCGGTTCAAGAGACCCAGTACTTC
>.|.|TRBV6-5|TRBJ1-5
CASSSDRRQPQHF
TGTGCCAGCAGTTCCGACAGACGGCAGCCCCAGCATTTT
>.|.|TRBV9|TRBJ2-2
CASSVVAANTGELFF
TGTGCCAGCAGCGTAGTAGCAGCGAACACCGGGGAGCTGTTTTTT
>.|.|TRBV2|TRBJ1-5
CASSDLGDQPQHF
TGTGCCAGCAGCGATCTGGGAGATCAGCCCCAGCATTTT
>.|.|TRBV4-1|TRBJ1-5
CASSHGQTNQPQHF
TGCGCCAGCAGCCACGGACAGACCAATCAGCCCCAGCATTTT
>.|TRBD1|TRBV19|TRBJ1-1
CASSTYRGEAEAFF
TGTGCCAGTAGTACCTACAGGGGCGAGGCTGAAGCTTTCTTT
>.|.|TRBV19|TRBJ1-1
CASNHRGLQDTEAFF
TGTGCCAGTAACCACCGCGGGCTTCAGGACACTGAAGCTTTCTTT
>.|TRBD1|TRBV6-6|TRBJ1-5
CAGGDRELYSNQPQHF
TGTGCCGGAGGGGACAGGGAACTCTATAGCAATCAGCCCCAGCATTTT
>once|.|TRBV5-1|TRBJ2-7
CASSLSAGGNYEQYF
TGCGCCAGCAGCTTGTCGGCAGGGGGGAACTACGAGCAGTACTTC
>.|.|TRBV6-1|TRBJ1-2
CASSELAGQGYGYTF
TGTGCCAGCAGTGAATTGGCCGGCCAGGGTTATGGCTACACCTTC
>.|TRBD1|TRBV19|TRBJ2-3
CASRSTGGTDTQYF
TGTGCCAGTCGGTCAACAGGGGGGACAGATACGCAGTATTTT
>once|.|TRBV28|TRBJ1-2
CASRFPLGQTITNYGYTF
TGTGCCAGCAGATTCCCCCTCGGCCAGACAATTACTAACTATGGCTACACCTTC
>.|TRBD1|TRBV5-1|TRBJ2-1
CASSWTPEDRDSPSPYNEQFF
TGCGCCAGCAGCTGGACCCCCGAGGACAGGGATTCCCCTTCCCCCTACAATGAGCAGTTCTTC
>once|.|TRBV24-1|TRBJ1-1
CATSASGGRNTEAFF
TGTGCCACCAGTGCCTCGGGAGGAAGGAACACTGAAGCTTTCTTT